Sequencing of this TCR beta chain was carried out in a study of post-analysis software for immune sequencing data. Unique molecular identifiers had been added to the TCR beta cDNA libraries. T cells numbering roughly 1 to 10 million yielded some 520,000 cDNA molecules. TCRdb recomputed calls from the PCR reads with MiXCR, one row per CDR3 protein. The sample carries a few hundred thousand distinct CDR3 sequences, approximately 31% recorded once. About this clonotype: Its antigen is still unknown.

This CDR3 has 14 residues. The germline V gene encodes CDR1 MNHEY and CDR2 SVGAGI. Trimming left V 5 bases short and J 8 bases short, with 18 bases between. Whole-study findings and limits: Roughly five TRBV segments were significantly more frequent in patients than in controls. TRBV5-6, TRBV5-1 and TRBV20-1 were among these segments. Normalized Chao1 diversity was significantly reduced in patients versus controls.

This receptor was identified in a girl younger than 18 with multiple sclerosis. Input material: blood. The rearrangement uses TRBV6-5 and TRBJ1-2; TRBD1 is a possible D gene (6 bases). Written as DNA, the CDR3 is TGTGCCAGCAGTCCAGGACAGCTGGTGACGGGCTACACCTTC. Protein: CASSPGQLVTGYTF.